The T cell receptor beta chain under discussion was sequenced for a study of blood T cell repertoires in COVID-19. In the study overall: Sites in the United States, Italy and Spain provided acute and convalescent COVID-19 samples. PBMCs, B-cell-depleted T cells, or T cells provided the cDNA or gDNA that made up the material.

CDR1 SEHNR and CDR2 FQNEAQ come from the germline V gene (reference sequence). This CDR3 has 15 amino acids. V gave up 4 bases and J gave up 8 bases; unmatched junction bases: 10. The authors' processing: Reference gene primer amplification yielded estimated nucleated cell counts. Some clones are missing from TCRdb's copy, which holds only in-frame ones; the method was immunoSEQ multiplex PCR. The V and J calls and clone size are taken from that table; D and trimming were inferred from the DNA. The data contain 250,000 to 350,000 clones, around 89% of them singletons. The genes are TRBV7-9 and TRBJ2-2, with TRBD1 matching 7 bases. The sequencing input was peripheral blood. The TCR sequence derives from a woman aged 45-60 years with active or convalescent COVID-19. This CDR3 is CASSSDRDTRGELFF. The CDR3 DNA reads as TGTGCCAGCAGCTCAGACAGGGACACAAGGGGGGAGCTGTTTTTT.